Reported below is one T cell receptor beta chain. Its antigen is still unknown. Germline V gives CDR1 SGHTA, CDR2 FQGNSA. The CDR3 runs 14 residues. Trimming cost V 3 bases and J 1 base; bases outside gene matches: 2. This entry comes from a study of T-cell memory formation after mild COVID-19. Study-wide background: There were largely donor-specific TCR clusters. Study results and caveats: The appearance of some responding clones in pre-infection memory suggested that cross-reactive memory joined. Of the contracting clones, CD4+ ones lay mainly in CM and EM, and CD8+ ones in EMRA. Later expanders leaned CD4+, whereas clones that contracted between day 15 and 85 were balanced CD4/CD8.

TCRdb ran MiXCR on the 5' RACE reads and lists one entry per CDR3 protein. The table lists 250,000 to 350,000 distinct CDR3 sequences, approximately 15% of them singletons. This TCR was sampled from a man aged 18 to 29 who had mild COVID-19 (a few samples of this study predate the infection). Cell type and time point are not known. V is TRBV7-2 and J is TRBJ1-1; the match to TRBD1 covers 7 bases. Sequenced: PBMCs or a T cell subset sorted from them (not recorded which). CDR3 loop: CASSLDRWNTEAFF. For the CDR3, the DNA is TGTGCCAGCAGCTTGGACAGGTGGAACACTGAAGCTTTCTTT.